This TCR delta chain was identified in a study of gamma-delta chains in newborns, infants, children. Study-level information: Microbial exposure reportedly drives polyclonal innate γδ T cell expansion after birth.

This clone was found a few times. TCRdb re-called clones from the reads using CATT. The sample yields more than 1,500 delta-chain clones, less than 8.5% seen once. The CDR3 extends over 18 amino acids. Germline CDR1 and CDR2: TSWWSYY and QGS. V shed 2 bases and J shed 5 bases, with 24 bases lying between them. The clonotype originates from a child who was a newborn, infant or young child, either healthy, febrile or measles-vaccinated (not recorded which). Sequencing was performed on blood. This chain links TRDV1 with TRDJ1; D might be TRDD3 (5 bases). This chain's CDR3 is CALGEGSRSRWWDDKLIF. The DNA for the CDR3 is TGTGCTCTTGGGGAAGGAAGCCGGTCGAGGTGGTGGGATGATAAACTCATCTTT.